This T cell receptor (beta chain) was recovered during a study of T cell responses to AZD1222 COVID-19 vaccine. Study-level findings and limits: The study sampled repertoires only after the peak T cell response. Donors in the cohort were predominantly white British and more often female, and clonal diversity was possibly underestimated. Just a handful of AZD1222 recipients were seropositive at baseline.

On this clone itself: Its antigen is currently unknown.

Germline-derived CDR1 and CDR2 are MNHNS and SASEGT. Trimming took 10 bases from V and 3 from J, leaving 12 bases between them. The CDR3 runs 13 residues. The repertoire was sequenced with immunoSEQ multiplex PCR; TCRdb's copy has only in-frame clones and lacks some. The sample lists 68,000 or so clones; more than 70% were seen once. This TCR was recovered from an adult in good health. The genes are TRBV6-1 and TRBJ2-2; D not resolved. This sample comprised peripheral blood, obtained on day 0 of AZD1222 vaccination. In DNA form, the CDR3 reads TGTGCCACCGGGTACAGTGACACCGGGGAGCTGTTTTTT. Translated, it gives CATGYSDTGELFF.